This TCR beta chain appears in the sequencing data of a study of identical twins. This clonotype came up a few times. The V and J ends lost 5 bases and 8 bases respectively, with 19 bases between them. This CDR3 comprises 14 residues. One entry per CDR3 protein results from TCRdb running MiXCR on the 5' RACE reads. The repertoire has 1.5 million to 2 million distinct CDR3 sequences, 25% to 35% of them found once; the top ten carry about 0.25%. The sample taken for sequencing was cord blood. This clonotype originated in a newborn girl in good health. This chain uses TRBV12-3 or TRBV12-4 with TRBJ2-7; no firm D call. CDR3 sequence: CASSPGGGPDKQYF. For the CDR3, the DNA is TGTGCCAGCAGTCCTGGCGGCGGACCCGACAAGCAGTACTTC.